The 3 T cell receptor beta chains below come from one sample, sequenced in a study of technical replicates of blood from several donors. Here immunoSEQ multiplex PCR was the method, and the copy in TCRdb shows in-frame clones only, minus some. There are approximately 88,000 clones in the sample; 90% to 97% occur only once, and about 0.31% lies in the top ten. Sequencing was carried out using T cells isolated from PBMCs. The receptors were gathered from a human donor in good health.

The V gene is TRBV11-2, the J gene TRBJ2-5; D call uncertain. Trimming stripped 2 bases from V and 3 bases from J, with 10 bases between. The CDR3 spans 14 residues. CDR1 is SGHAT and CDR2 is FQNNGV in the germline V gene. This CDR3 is CASSLNVREETQYF. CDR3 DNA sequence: TGTGCCAGCAGCTTAAATGTCCGGGAAGAGACCCAGTACTTC.

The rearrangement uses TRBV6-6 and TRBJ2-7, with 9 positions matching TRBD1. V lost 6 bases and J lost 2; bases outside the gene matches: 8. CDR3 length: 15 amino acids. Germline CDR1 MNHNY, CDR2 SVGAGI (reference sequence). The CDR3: CASSHPGQGPYEQYF. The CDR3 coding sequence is TGTGCCAGCAGCCACCCCGGACAGGGGCCCTACGAGCAGTACTTC.

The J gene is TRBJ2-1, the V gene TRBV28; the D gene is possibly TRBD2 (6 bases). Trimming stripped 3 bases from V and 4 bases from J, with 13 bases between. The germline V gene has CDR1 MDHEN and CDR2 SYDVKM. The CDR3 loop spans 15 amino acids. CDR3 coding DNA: TGTGCCAGCAGTTTTATTTTTCGGGAGTACAATGAGCAGTTCTTC. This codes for CASSFIFREYNEQFF.